This T cell receptor beta chain was documented in a study of OX40 agonist ivuxolimab in advanced cancers. The study in broad terms: Ivuxolimab was a fully human IgG2 agonistic monoclonal antibody targeting the costimulatory receptor OX40 (CD134). In the dose-escalation cohort, 82.7% of patients were male, and the mean age was around 60 years, with a range of about 20 to 79. The purpose of peripheral TCRbeta sequencing was to test whether ivuxolimab changed TCR sequence diversity and led to clonal T-cell expansion. Prior anti-PD-1, anti-PD-L1 or anti-CTLA-4 therapy was permitted, and checkpoint inhibitors had been received by about 44% of dose-escalation patients. The monotherapy dose-escalation portion (N ≈ 56 patients) of the phase I ivuxolimab trial is reported in the paper. Three dose-escalation patients achieved partial responses, one with hepatocellular carcinoma and two with cutaneous melanoma. Intravenous ivuxolimab was administered to patients every 2 weeks at six dose levels: 0.01, 0.1, 0.3, 1.5, 3 and 10 mg/kg. Of the roughly 52 dose-escalation patients, hepatocellular carcinoma was present in approximately 20, melanoma in roughly 15, renal cell carcinoma in 9 and head and neck cancer in 9.

Broad study findings and their caveats: After ivuxolimab, more expanded clones were found on average in CD8+ T cells than in CD4+ T cells. Low levels of normalized T-cell clonal expansion were also seen in some patients who did not respond. Antigen specificity was not determined for the clonally expanded peripheral T cells. In the 0.1-3.0 mg/kg groups, partial responders were among the patients with the lowest normalized peripheral clonal expansion, particularly in CD8+ T cells. At doses of 0.1 to 3.0 mg/kg, clonal expansion of both CD4+ and CD8+ blood T cells was observed from baseline to week 6.

For sequencing of the TCRbeta CDR3 region, genomic DNA was extracted from the sorted cells. The immunoSEQ Assay was used to sequence the TCRbeta CDR3 regions. In TCRdb, the immuneACCESS table is reduced to in-frame sequences with V and J assigned. These tables do not hold every clone; where another copy was compared, an unresolved V gene accounts for under half, and the others remain unexplained. Present in this sample are roughly 83,000 clones, 75% to 95% of which were seen just once. The ten largest clones represent under 8.5% of the sample. Comment on this clone: Its target antigen remains unknown. Base-call qualities are not available, and no considerably larger clone is one nucleotide away.

Patients with autoimmune disease history or receiving systemic immunosuppression were excluded from the trial. Peripheral blood for TCR sequencing was collected from all dose cohorts at baseline, on cycle 4 day 1, and on cycle 7 day 1. The samples were drawn from a first-in-human, open-label, multicenter phase I dose-escalation trial of ivuxolimab. Adults with locally advanced or metastatic head and neck squamous cell, hepatocellular, melanoma or renal cell carcinoma were enrolled in the trial. Before TCR sequencing, CD4+ and CD8+ T cells were separately sorted from peripheral blood. The TCR originated in an adult with an advanced solid tumor such as melanoma, head and neck, liver or kidney cancer. Sequenced here: CD4+ or CD8+ T cells sorted from blood, sampled in a trial of the OX40 agonist ivuxolimab.

In nucleotide form, the sequence is TGTGCCAGCAGCTTGGGGCAGGGATCACCCCTCCACTTT. Its protein is CASSLGQGSPLHF. Recombination connected TRBV11-1 to TRBJ1-6; the D segment could be TRBD1, given 5 matching bases. The CDR3 runs 13 amino acids, cysteine and phenylalanine included. Only the CDR3 part of the read is kept: 39 bases, read in frame from the first base. V loses 3 bases, J loses 10 bases, and the germline ends lie 10 bases apart. The germline V gene encodes CDR1 SGHAT and CDR2 FQDESV (reference sequence).